The subject of this entry is one T cell receptor (beta chain). The data originate from a study of blood T cell repertoires in COVID-19. Assay: immunoSEQ multiplex PCR; the TCRdb copy retains only in-frame clones and omits some. The sample lists some 200,000 clones, 70% to 90% seen once, with 8.5% to 12% in the top ten. J gave up 5 bases and V 5 bases, and 8 bases lay outside the gene matches. The CDR3 covers 16 residues. CDR1 and CDR2 (germline): SGHAT, FQNNGV. The sequence derives from a woman of 80 years or more with acute or convalescent COVID-19. The sequenced material came from peripheral blood. The J gene is TRBJ2-5, the V gene TRBV11-2, with 13 bases fitting TRBD2. The CDR3 DNA reads as TGTGCCAGCAGCCTCGGACTAGCGGGAGACCGGGAGACCCAGTACTTC. Protein: CASSLGLAGDRETQYF.